The TCR beta chain under discussion was sequenced for a study of control samples from healthy donors and cancer patients. Trimming pared 3 bases from V and 0 bases from J, leaving 12 bases between. Germline values: CDR1 MDHEN, CDR2 SYDVKM. The CDR3 extends over 15 amino acids. As regards this clone: This same CDR3 is encoded by further DNA sequences in the sample.

The repertoire was sequenced with immunoSEQ multiplex PCR; TCRdb's copy has only in-frame clones and lacks some. The sample records fewer than 100,000 clones, approximately 82% being singletons. The specimen sequenced was blood. The origin of this receptor is a man aged 55 to 69 in good health. This chain connects TRBV28 to TRBJ2-7; possible D gene TRBD1, 6 bases. DNA of the CDR3: TGTGCCAGCAGTTTGGCAGGGGCAAGCTCCTACGAGCAGTACTTC. Its translation: CASSLAGASSYEQYF.